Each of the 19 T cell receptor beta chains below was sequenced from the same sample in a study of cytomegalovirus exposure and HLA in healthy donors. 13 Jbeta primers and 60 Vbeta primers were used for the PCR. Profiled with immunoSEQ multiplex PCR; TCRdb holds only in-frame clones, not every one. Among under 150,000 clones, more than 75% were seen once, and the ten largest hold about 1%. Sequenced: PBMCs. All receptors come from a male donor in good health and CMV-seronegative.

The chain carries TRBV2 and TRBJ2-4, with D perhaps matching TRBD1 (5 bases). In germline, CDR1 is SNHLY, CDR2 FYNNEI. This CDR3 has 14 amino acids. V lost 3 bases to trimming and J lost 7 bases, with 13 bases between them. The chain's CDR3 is CASSESRTSNIQYF. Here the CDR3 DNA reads TGTGCCAGCAGTGAGTCGAGGACATCGAACATTCAGTACTTC.

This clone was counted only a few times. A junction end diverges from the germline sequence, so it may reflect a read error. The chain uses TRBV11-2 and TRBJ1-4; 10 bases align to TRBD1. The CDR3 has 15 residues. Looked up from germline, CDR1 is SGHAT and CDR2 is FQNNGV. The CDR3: CASSIDRGRNEKLFF. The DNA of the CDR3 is TGTGCCAGCAGCATAGACAGGGGGCGGAATGAAAAACTGTTTTTT.

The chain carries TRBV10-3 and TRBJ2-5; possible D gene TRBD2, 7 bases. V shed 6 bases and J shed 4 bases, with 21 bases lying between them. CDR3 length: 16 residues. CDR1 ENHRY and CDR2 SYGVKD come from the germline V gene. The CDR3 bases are TGTGCCATCAGAACGGGGAGGGGAGGGGGACGAGAGACCCAGTACTTC. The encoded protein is CAIRTGRGGGRETQYF.

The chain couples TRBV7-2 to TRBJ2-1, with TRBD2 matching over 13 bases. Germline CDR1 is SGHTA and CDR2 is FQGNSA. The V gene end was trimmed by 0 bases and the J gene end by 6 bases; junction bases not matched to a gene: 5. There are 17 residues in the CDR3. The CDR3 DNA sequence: TGTGCCAGCAGCTTAGCGACCACTAGCGGGGGGGGCAATGAGCAGTTCTTC. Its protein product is CASSLATTSGGGNEQFF.

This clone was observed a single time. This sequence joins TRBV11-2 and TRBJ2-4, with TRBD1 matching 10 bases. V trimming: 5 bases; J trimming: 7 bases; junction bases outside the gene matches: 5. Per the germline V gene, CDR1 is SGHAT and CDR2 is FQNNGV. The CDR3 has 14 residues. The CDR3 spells CASSGGGQGNIQYF. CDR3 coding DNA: TGTGCCAGCAGCGGAGGGGGACAGGGGAACATTCAGTACTTC. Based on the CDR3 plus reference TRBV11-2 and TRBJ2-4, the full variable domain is EAGVAQSPRYKIIEKRQSVAFWCNPISGHATLYWYQQILGQGPKLLIQFQNNGVVDDSQLPKDRFSAERLKGVDSTLKIQPAKLEDSAVYLCASSGGGQGNIQYFGAGTRLSVL.

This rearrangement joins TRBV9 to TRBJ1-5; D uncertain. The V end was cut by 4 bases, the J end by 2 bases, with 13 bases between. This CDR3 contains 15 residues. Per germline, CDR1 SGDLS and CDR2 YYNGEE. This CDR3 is CASSLYGDGNQPQHF. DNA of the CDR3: TGTGCCAGCAGCCTTTACGGGGATGGCAATCAGCCCCAGCATTTT.

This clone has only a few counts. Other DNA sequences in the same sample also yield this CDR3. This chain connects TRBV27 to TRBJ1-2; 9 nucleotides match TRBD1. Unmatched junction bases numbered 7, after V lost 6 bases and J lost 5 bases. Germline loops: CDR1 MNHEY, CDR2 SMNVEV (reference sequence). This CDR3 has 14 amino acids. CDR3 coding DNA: TGTGCCAGCAGGATAACAGGGGGCGCGTATGGCTACACCTTC. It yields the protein CASRITGGAYGYTF.

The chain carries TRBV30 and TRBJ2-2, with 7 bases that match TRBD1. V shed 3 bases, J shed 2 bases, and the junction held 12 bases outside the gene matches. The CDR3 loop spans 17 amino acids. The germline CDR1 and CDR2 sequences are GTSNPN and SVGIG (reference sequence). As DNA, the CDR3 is TGTGCCTGGAGAAGGGGGTTTAGGACAGGTAACACCGGGGAGCTGTTTTTT. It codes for CAWRRGFRTGNTGELFF.

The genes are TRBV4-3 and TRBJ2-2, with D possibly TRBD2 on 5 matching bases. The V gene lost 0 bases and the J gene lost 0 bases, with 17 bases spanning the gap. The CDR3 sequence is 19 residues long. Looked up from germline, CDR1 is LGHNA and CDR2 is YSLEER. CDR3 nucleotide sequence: TGCGCCAGCAGCCAAGATAGGAGGCAGGCTATTTCGAACACCGGGGAGCTGTTTTTT. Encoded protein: CASSQDRRQAISNTGELFF.

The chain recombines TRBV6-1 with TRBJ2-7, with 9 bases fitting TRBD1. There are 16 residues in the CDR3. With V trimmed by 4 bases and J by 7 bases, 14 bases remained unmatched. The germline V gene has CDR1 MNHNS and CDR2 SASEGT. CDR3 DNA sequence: TGTGCCAGCAGTGTAGGTCTTACAGGGGGCCCTTTTGAGCAGTACTTC. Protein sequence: CASSVGLTGGPFEQYF.

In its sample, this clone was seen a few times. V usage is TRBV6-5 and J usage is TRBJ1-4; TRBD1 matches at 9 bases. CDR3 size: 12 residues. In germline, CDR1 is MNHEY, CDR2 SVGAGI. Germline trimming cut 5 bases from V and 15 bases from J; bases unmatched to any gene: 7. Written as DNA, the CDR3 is TGTGCCAGCAGTACTACCGGGACAGGGTTGTTTTTT. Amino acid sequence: CASSTTGTGLFF.

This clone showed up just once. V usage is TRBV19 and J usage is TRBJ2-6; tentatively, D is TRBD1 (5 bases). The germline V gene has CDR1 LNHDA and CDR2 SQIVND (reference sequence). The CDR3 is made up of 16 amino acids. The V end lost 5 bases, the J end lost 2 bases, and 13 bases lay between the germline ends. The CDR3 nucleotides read TGTGCCAGTAGTCCAGACAGTCCGGCTGGGGCCAACGTCCTGACTTTC. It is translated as CASSPDSPAGANVLTF.

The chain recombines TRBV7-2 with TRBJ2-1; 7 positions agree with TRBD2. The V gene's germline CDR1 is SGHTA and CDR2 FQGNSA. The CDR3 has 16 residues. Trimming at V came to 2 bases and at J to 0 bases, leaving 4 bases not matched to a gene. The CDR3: CASSLSGALSYNEQFF. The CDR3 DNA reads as TGTGCCAGCAGCTTAAGCGGGGCGCTCTCCTACAATGAGCAGTTCTTC. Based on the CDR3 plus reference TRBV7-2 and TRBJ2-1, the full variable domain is GAGVSQSPSNKVTEKGKDVELRCDPISGHTALYWYRQSLGQGLEFLIYFQGNSAPDKSGLPSDRFSAERTGGSVSTLTIQRTQQEDSAVYLCASSLSGALSYNEQFFGPGTRLTVL.

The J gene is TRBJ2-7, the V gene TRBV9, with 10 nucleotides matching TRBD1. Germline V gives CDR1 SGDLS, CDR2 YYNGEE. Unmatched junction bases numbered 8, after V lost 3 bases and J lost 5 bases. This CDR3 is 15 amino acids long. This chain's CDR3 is CASSAGGTGVHEQYF. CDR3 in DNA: TGTGCCAGCAGCGCAGGCGGGACAGGGGTCCACGAGCAGTACTTC. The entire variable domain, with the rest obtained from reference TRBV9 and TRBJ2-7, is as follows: DSGVTQTPKHLITATGQRVTLRCSPRSGDLSVYWYQQSLDQGLQFLIQYYNGEERAKGNILERFSAQQFPDLHSELNLSSLELGDSALYFCASSAGGTGVHEQYFGPGTRLTVT.

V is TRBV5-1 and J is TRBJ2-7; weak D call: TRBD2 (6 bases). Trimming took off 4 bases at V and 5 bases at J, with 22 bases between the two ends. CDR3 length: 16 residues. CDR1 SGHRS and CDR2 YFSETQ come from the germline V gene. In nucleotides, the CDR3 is TGCGCCAGCAGCGAGGGGCGGGACCCCCGGAACAACGAGCAGTACTTC. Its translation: CASSEGRDPRNNEQYF.

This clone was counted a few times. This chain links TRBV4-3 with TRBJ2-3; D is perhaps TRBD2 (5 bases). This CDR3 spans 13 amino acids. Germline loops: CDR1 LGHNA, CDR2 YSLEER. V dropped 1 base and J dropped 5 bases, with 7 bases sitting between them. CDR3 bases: TGCGCCAGCAGCCAAGGGAGGTTAGATACGCAGTATTTT. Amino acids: CASSQGRLDTQYF.

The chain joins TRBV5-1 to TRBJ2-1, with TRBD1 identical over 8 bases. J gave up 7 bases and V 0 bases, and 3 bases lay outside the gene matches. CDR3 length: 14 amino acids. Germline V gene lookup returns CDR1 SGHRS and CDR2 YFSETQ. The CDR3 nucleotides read TGCGCCAGCAGCTTGGATACAGGGGGGAATGAGCAGTTCTTC. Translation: CASSLDTGGNEQFF.

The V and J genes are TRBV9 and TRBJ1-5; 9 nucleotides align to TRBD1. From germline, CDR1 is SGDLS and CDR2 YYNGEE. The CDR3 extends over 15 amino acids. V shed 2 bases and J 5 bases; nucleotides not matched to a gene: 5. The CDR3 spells CASSVGGQGDQPQHF. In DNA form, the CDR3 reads TGTGCCAGCAGCGTCGGGGGACAGGGAGATCAGCCCCAGCATTTT.

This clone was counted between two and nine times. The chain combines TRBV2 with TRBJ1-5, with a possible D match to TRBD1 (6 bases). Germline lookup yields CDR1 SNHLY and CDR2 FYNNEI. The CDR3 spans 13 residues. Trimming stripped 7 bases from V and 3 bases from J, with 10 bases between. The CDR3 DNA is TGTGCCAGCACCGGACAGTTCAATCAGCCCCAGCATTTT. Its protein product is CASTGQFNQPQHF.